This TCR beta chain stems from a study of blood T cell repertoires in COVID-19. Trimming took 7 bases from V and 7 from J, leaving 20 bases between them. CDR3 size: 16 residues. The germline V gene encodes CDR1 LNHDA and CDR2 SQIVND (reference sequence). Sequenced by immunoSEQ multiplex PCR; TCRdb stores in-frame clones only, minus some. The table has 9,000 to 13,000 clones, over 75% seen once. The sequence derives from a human donor in a cohort sampled during active COVID-19. The sequencing input was peripheral blood. This chain connects TRBV19 to TRBJ1-6; tentative D call: TRBD1 (6 bases). CDR3 residues: CASNLSRGKGNSPLHF. The DNA of the CDR3 is TGTGCCAGTAATCTCAGCAGGGGAAAAGGCAATTCACCCCTCCACTTT.